This T cell receptor beta chain was observed in a study of blood T cell repertoires in COVID-19. Study-level information: T cells, B-cell-depleted T cells, or PBMCs supplied cDNA or gDNA.

This CDR3 region has 14 residues. The junction had 7 bases not matched to a gene; V was cut back by 5 bases and J by 7 bases. Germline CDR1 reads SGHNT; CDR2 reads YYREEE (reference sequence). The data were produced by immunoSEQ multiplex PCR, yet TCRdb's version contains in-frame clones alone and is incomplete. The table has around 270,000 clones, approximately 86% seen once. The source of this sequence is a woman between 55 and 75 years old with COVID-19, enrolled during active disease. The chain couples TRBV5-4 to TRBJ2-2, with 8 bases fitting TRBD1. Material: peripheral blood. The CDR3 DNA follows: TGTGCCAGCAGGCAGACAGGGGTTGACGGGGAGCTGTTTTTT. Protein product: CASRQTGVDGELFF.